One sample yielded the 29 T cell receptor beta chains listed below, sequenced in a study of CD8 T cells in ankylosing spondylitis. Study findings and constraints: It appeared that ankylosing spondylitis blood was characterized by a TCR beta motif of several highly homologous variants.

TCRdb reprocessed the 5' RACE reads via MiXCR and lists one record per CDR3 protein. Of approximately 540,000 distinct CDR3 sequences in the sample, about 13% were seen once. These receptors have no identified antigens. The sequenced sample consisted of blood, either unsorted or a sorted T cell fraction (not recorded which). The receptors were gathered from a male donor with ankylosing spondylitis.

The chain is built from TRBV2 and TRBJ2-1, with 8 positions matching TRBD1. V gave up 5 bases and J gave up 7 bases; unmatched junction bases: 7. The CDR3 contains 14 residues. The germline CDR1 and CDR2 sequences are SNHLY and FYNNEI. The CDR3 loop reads CASSSSDRGNEQFF. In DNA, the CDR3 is TGTGCCAGCAGTTCTTCTGACAGGGGAAATGAGCAGTTCTTC.

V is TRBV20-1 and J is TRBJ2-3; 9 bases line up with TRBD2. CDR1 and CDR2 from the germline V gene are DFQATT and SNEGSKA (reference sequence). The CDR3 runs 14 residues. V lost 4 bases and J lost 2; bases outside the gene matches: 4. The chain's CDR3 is CSATSGRNTDTQYF. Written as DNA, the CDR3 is TGCAGTGCTACCAGCGGGAGGAACACAGATACGCAGTATTTT.

The CDR3 here is CASSSGLAGGPGELFF. The CDR3, as DNA: TGTGCCAGCAGCTCGGGACTAGCGGGAGGGCCCGGGGAGCTGTTTTTT. V and J are TRBV11-3 and TRBJ2-2, with TRBD2 identical over 16 bases. This CDR3 comprises 16 residues. V was pared by 4 bases and J by 6 bases, with 2 bases of the junction left unmatched. Germline V lookup: CDR1 SGHNT, CDR2 YENEEA.

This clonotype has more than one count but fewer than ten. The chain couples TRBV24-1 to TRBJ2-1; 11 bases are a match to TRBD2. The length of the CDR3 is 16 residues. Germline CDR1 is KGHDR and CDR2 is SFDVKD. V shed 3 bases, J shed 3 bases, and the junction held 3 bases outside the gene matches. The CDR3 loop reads CATSDEGTSGYNEQFF. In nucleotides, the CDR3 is TGTGCCACCAGTGATGAAGGGACTAGCGGCTACAATGAGCAGTTCTTC.

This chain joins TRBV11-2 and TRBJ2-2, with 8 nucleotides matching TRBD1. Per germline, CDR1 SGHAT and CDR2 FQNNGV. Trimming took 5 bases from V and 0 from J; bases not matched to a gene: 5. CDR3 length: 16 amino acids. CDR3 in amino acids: CASSPWTGSNTGELFF. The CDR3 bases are TGTGCCAGCAGCCCCTGGACAGGGTCGAACACCGGGGAGCTGTTTTTT.

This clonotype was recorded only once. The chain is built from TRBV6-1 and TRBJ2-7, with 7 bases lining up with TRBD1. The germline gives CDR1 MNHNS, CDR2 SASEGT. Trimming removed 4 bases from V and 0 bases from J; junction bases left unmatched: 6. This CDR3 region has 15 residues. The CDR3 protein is CASSAQGLPSYEQYF. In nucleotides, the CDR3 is TGTGCCAGCAGTGCACAGGGGCTCCCCTCCTACGAGCAGTACTTC.

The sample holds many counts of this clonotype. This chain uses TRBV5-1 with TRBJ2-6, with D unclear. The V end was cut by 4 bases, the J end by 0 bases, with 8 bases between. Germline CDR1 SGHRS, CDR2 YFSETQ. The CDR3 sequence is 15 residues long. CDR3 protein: CASSPPYSGANVLTF. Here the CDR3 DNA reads TGCGCCAGCAGCCCTCCCTACTCTGGGGCCAACGTCCTGACTTTC.

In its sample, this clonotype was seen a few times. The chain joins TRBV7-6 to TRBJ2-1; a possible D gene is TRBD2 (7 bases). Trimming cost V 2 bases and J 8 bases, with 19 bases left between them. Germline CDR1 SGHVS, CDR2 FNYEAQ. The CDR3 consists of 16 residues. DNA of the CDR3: TGTGCCAGCAGCTTACTGGGGGCGGGAGTATGGGATGAGCAGTTCTTC. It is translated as CASSLLGAGVWDEQFF.

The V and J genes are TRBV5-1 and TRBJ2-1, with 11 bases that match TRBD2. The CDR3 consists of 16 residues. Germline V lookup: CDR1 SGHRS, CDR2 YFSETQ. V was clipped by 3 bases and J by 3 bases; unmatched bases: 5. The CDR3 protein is CASSYSGTSGYNEQFF. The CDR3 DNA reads TGCGCCAGCAGCTATTCCGGGACTAGCGGCTACAATGAGCAGTTCTTC. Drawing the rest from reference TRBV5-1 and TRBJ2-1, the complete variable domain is KAGVTQTPRYLIKTRGQQVTLSCSPISGHRSVSWYQQTPGQGLQFLFEYFSETQRNKGNFPGRFSGRQFSNSRSEMNVSTLELGDSALYLCASSYSGTSGYNEQFFGPGTRLTVL.

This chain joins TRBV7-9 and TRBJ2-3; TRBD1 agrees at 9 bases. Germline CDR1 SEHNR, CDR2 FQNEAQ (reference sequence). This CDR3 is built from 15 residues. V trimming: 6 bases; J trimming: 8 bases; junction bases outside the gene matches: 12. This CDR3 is CASRSGTGSRGTQYF. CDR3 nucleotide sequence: TGTGCCAGCAGGTCCGGGACAGGGTCACGGGGTACGCAGTATTTT.

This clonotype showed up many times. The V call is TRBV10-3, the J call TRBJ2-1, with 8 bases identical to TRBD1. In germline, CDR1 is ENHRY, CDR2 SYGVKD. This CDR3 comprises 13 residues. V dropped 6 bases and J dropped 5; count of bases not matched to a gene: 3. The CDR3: CAIRGQGNNEQFF. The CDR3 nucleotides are TGTGCCATCAGAGGACAGGGTAACAATGAGCAGTTCTTC.

The CDR3 nucleotides are TGTGCCAGCAGCCCGACTAGCGGGAGTTGGACAGATACGCAGTATTTT. This encodes CASSPTSGSWTDTQYF. The chain has TRBV7-7 and TRBJ2-3; 12 nucleotides align to TRBD2. Germline CDR1 is SSHAT and CDR2 is FNYEAQ (reference sequence). The CDR3 sequence is 16 residues long. V was clipped by 5 bases and J by 3 bases; unmatched bases: 6.

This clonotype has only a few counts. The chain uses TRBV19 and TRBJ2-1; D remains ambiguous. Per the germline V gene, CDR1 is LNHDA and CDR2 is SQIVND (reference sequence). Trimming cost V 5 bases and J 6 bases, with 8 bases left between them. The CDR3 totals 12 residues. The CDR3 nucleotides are TGTGCCAGTAGTTTTTATCCCAATGAGCAGTTCTTC. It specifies CASSFYPNEQFF.

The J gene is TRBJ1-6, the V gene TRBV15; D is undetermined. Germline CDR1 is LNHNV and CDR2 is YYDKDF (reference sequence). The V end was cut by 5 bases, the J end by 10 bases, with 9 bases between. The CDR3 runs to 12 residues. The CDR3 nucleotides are TGTGCCACCAGCCCCAGTAGATCACCCCTCCACTTT. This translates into CATSPSRSPLHF.

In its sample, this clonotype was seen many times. CDR3 protein: CASSSDRDQETQYF. The CDR3, as DNA: TGTGCCAGCAGCTCGGACAGGGATCAAGAGACCCAGTACTTC. V and J are TRBV7-2 and TRBJ2-5; 8 bases are shared with TRBD1. The J segment lost 2 bases and the V segment lost 4 bases, leaving 3 bases of the junction unmatched. The germline CDR1 and CDR2 sequences are SGHTA and FQGNSA. There are 14 residues in the CDR3.

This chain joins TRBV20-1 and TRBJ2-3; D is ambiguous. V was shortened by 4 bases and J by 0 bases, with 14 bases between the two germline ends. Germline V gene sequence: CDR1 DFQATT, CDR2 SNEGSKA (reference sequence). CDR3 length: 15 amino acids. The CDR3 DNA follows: TGCAGTGCTACCTATCCCGGTCCTAGCACAGATACGCAGTATTTT. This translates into CSATYPGPSTDTQYF.

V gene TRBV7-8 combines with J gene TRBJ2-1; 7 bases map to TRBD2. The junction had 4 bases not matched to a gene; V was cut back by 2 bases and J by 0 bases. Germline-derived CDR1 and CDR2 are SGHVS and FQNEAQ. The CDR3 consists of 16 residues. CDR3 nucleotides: TGTGCCAGCAGCTTACGGCTAGCGGCCTCCTACAATGAGCAGTTCTTC. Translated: CASSLRLAASYNEQFF.

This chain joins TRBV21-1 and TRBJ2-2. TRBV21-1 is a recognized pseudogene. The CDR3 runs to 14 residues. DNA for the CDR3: TGTGCCAGCATTCAGCACGGGAACACCGGGGAGCTGTTTTTT. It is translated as CASIQHGNTGELFF.

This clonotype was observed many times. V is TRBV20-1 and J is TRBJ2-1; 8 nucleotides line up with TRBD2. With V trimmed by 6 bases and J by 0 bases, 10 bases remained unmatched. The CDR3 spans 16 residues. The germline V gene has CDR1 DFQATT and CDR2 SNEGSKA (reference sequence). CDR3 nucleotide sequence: TGCAGTGCCCACCTTAGCGGGACAAACTCCTACAATGAGCAGTTCTTC. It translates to CSAHLSGTNSYNEQFF.

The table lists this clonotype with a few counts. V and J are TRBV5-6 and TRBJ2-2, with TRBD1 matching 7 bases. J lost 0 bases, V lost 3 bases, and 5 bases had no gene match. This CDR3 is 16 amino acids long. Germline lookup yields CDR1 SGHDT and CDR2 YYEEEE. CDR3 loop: CASSWGQFANTGELFF. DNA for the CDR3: TGTGCCAGCAGCTGGGGACAGTTCGCGAACACCGGGGAGCTGTTTTTT.

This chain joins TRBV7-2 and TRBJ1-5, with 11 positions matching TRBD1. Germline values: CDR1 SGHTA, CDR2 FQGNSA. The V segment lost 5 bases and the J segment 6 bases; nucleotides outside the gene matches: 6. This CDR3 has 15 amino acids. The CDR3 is CASSPRTGGRQPQHF. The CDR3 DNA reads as TGTGCCAGCAGCCCCCGGACAGGGGGCCGTCAGCCCCAGCATTTT.

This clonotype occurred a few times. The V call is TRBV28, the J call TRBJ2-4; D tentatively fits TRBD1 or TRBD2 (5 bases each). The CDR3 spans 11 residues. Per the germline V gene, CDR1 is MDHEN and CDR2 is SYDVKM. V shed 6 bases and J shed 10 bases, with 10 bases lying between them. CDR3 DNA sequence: TGTGCCAGCAGCTTCGAGGGGATTCAGTACTTC. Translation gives CASSFEGIQYF.

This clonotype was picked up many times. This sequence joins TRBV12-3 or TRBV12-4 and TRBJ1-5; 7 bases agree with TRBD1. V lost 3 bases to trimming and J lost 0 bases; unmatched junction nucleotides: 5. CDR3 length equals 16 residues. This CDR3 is CASSLAGQYSNQPQHF. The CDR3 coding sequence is TGTGCCAGCAGTTTGGCGGGACAGTATAGCAATCAGCCCCAGCATTTT.

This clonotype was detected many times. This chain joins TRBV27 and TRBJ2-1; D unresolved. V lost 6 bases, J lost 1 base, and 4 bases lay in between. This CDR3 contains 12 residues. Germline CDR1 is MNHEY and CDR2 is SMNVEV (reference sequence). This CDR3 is CASRLSYNEQFF. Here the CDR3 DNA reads TGTGCCAGCAGGCTATCCTACAATGAGCAGTTCTTC.

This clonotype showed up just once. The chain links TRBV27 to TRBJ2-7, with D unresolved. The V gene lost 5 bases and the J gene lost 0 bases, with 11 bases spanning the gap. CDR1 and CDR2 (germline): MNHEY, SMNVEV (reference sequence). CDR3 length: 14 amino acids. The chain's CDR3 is CASSPWAASYEQYV. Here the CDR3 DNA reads TGTGCCAGCAGTCCCTGGGCTGCCTCCTACGAGCAGTACGTC.

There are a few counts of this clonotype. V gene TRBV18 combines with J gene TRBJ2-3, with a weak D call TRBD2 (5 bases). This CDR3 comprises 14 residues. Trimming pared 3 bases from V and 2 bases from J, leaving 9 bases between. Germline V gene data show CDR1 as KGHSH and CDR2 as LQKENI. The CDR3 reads CASSPEGLTDTQYF. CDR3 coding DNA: TGTGCCAGCTCACCCGAGGGCCTCACAGATACGCAGTATTTT.

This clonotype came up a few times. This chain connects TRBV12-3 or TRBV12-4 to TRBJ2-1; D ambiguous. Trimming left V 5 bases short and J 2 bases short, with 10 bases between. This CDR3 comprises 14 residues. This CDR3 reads CASSRTLTYNEQFF. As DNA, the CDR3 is TGTGCCAGCAGTCGAACCCTTACCTACAATGAGCAGTTCTTC.

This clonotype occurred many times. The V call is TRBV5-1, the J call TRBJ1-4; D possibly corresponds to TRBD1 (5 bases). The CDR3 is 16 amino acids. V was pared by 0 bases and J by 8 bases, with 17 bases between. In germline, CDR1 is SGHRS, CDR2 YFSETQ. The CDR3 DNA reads TGCGCCAGCAGCTTGGTAACGCCAGGGCTGGGGGAAAAACTGTTTTTT. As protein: CASSLVTPGLGEKLFF.

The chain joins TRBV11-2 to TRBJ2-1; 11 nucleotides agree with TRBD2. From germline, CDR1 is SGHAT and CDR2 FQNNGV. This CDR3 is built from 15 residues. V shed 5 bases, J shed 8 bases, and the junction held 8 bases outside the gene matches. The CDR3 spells CASSGPGTSGHEQFF. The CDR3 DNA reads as TGTGCCAGCAGCGGCCCCGGGACTAGCGGCCATGAGCAGTTCTTC.